The rows below give T cell receptor beta chains drawn from one sample of a study of human T cells and chemical hapten exposure. TCRdb re-derived calls from the RACE reads in MiXCR, one entry per CDR3 protein. Of some 200,000 distinct CDR3 sequences in the sample, approximately 31% were seen once. The sequencing used whole blood, collected in connection with sensitization to the hapten diphenylcyclopropenone (DPC). Receptors were obtained from a woman aged 25 to 45 with alopecia areata. Some clones in this sample may be carry-over from other donors' samples. Both conserved end residues are part of each CDR3. A D gene is named only where the DNA matches it firmly. Clone size is shown for a subset of rows, as once, few, many or a class of expanded clone.

d_gene	v_gene	len	abundance	j_gene	CDR3aa	CDR3nt
NA	TRBV7-3	15	few	TRBJ2-7	CASSLGTDGAYEQYF	TGTGCCAGCAGCCTAGGGACCGACGGGGCCTACGAGCAGTACTTC
NA	TRBV15	16	NA	TRBJ2-1	CATSRGTQGSYNEQFF	TGTGCCACCAGCAGGGGTACACAGGGCTCCTACAATGAGCAGTTCTTC
TRBD1	TRBV6-2/TRBV6-3	15	NA	TRBJ2-2	CASSSGTGFTGELFF	TGTGCCAGCAGTTCCGGGACAGGCTTCACCGGGGAGCTGTTTTTT
NA	TRBV7-3	15	NA	TRBJ2-1	CASSPSNFASNEQFF	TGTGCCAGCAGCCCGAGTAACTTTGCAAGCAATGAGCAGTTCTTC
TRBD2	TRBV29-1	15	few	TRBJ2-3	CSVEGASGRADTQYF	TGCAGCGTTGAGGGGGCCAGCGGGAGAGCAGATACGCAGTATTTT
NA	TRBV7-3	13	NA	TRBJ2-4	CASSLNRWNIQYF	TGTGCCAGCAGCTTAAACAGGTGGAACATTCAGTACTTC
TRBD1	TRBV11-3	14	NA	TRBJ2-3	CASSPGQGANAQYF	TGTGCCAGCAGCCCCGGACAGGGGGCGAACGCGCAGTATTTT
NA	TRBV21-1	17	NA	TRBJ2-5	CASSKVGRRGRKETQYF	TGTGCCAGCAGCAAGGTGGGCCGCCGTGGGAGGAAGGAGACCCAGTACTTC
TRBD1	TRBV20-1	12	NA	TRBJ2-4	CSAFTDRGIQYF	TGCAGTGCCTTTACGGACAGGGGAATTCAGTACTTC
NA	TRBV29-1	12	NA	TRBJ2-3	CSVEPVTDTQYF	TGCAGCGTTGAGCCGGTCACAGATACGCAGTATTTT
NA	TRBV20-1	14	NA	TRBJ1-1	CSAKTGRTNTEAFF	TGCAGTGCTAAAACCGGGAGGACGAACACTGAAGCTTTCTTT
TRBD2	TRBV28	15	NA	TRBJ2-5	CAGSSGGPTRETQYF	TGTGCCGGTTCTAGCGGGGGGCCAACAAGAGAGACCCAGTACTTC
TRBD1	TRBV7-3	17	NA	TRBJ2-3	CASSWGLGTGGTDTQYF	TGTGCCAGCAGCTGGGGGCTGGGGACAGGGGGCACAGATACGCAGTATTTT
NA	TRBV10-3	13	few	TRBJ1-2	CAISESGDYGYTF	TGTGCCATTAGTGAGTCGGGGGACTATGGCTACACCTTC
NA	TRBV5-6	12	many	TRBJ2-3	CASSRGTDTQYF	TGTGCCAGCAGCAGGGGCACAGATACGCAGTATTTT
NA	TRBV29-1	12	NA	TRBJ2-7	CSVEAQGYEQYF	TGCAGCGTTGAAGCGCAAGGCTACGAGCAGTACTTC
NA	TRBV6-2/TRBV6-3	14	NA	TRBJ2-1	CASSLSQSNNEQFF	TGTGCCAGCAGCCTTTCTCAAAGTAACAATGAGCAGTTCTTC
NA	TRBV28	13	once	TRBJ2-6	CASGLSGANVLTF	TGTGCCTCCGGGCTGTCCGGGGCCAACGTCCTGACTTTC
NA	TRBV29-1	13	few	TRBJ1-3	CSVVGQAGNTIYF	TGCAGCGTTGTGGGACAAGCTGGAAACACCATATATTTT
TRBD2	TRBV3-1	19	NA	TRBJ2-1	CASSQGGLAGASSYNEQFF	TGTGCCAGCAGCCAAGGGGGACTAGCGGGAGCCAGCTCCTACAATGAGCAGTTCTTC
NA	TRBV27	13	NA	TRBJ2-7	CASSSQGSYEQYF	TGTGCCAGCAGTTCACAGGGTTCCTACGAGCAGTACTTC
TRBD2	TRBV6-2/TRBV6-3	15	few	TRBJ2-1	CASSQGTSGALGQFF	TGTGCCAGCAGTCAGGGGACTAGCGGGGCTCTGGGGCAGTTCTTC
NA	TRBV27	13	NA	TRBJ2-3	CASGVDRTDTQYF	TGTGCCAGCGGGGTTGACCGCACAGATACGCAGTATTTT
NA	TRBV7-9	12	few	TRBJ1-1	CASSPRGDEAFF	TGTGCCAGCAGCCCTAGAGGGGATGAAGCTTTCTTT
TRBD1	TRBV5-6	15	NA	TRBJ2-1	CASSLPRYRGNEQFF	TGTGCCAGCAGCTTGCCCCGGTACAGGGGCAATGAGCAGTTCTTC
NA	TRBV20-1	10	many	TRBJ1-2	CSARGPSYTF	TGCAGTGCTCGCGGCCCATCCTACACCTTC
NA	TRBV28	14	few	TRBJ2-7	CASRPGHKRGEQYF	TGTGCCAGCAGACCGGGACATAAAAGGGGCGAGCAGTACTTC
TRBD2	TRBV7-2	15	NA	TRBJ2-5	CASSPGLGWQETQYF	TGTGCCAGCAGCCCGGGACTAGGTTGGCAAGAGACCCAGTACTTC
TRBD1	TRBV7-2	14	NA	TRBJ1-1	CASKKRTGETEAFF	TGTGCCAGCAAAAAACGGACAGGGGAAACTGAAGCTTTCTTT
NA	TRBV20-1	12	few	TRBJ2-2	CSALVGFGELFF	TGCAGTGCTCTGGTGGGGTTCGGGGAGCTGTTTTTT
NA	TRBV20-1	13	NA	TRBJ2-3	CSASTMGTDTQYF	TGCAGTGCTTCTACAATGGGCACAGATACGCAGTATTTT
NA	TRBV28	14	NA	TRBJ2-3	CASSLGGPTDTQYF	TGTGCCAGCAGTTTGGGGGGGCCCACAGATACGCAGTATTTT
TRBD2	TRBV28	17	once	TRBJ2-3	CASSFPTIAGGVDTQYF	TGTGCCAGCAGTTTCCCTACGATTGCGGGAGGAGTAGATACGCAGTATTTT
NA	TRBV20-1	13	NA	TRBJ2-7	CSASPAEDYEQYF	TGCAGTGCTTCCCCAGCGGAGGACTACGAGCAGTACTTC
NA	TRBV7-2	14	NA	TRBJ1-4	CASSFGRGGEKLFF	TGTGCCAGCAGCTTTGGAAGGGGGGGAGAAAAACTGTTTTTT
TRBD2	TRBV6-2/TRBV6-3	15	NA	TRBJ2-7	CASSYSRSGGYEQYF	TGTGCCAGCAGTTACTCGAGGTCGGGGGGCTACGAGCAGTACTTC
NA	TRBV6-6	18	many	TRBJ2-3	CASSSDGRRSTSTDTQYF	TGTGCCAGCAGCTCCGACGGGAGACGGTCTACTAGCACAGATACGCAGTATTTT
TRBD1	TRBV12-3/TRBV12-4	14	NA	TRBJ1-5	CASSPGQPYQPQHF	TGTGCCAGCAGCCCGGGACAGCCTTATCAGCCCCAGCATTTT
TRBD2	TRBV9	16	NA	TRBJ2-1	CASSSRAGIGYNEQFF	TGTGCCAGCAGCTCCCGAGCGGGAATAGGCTACAATGAGCAGTTCTTC
TRBD1	TRBV6-1	13	few	TRBJ1-5	CASKLTGVQPQHF	TGTGCCAGCAAATTGACAGGGGTTCAGCCCCAGCATTTT
NA	TRBV19	14	few	TRBJ2-7	CASSMGAARYEQYF	TGTGCCAGTAGTATGGGGGCAGCCCGATACGAGCAGTACTTC
NA	TRBV6-2/TRBV6-3	14	NA	TRBJ2-7	CASTNSGHGGEQYF	TGTGCCAGCACCAATAGCGGCCACGGGGGCGAGCAGTACTTC
NA	TRBV24-1	13	NA	TRBJ2-2	CAASGANTGELFF	TGTGCCGCCTCCGGAGCCAACACCGGGGAGCTGTTTTTT
TRBD1	TRBV18	14	NA	TRBJ2-7	CASSPRDREYEQYF	TGTGCCAGCTCACCTAGGGACAGGGAATACGAGCAGTACTTC
NA	TRBV7-2	13	NA	TRBJ2-7	CASSPDSFYEQYF	TGTGCCAGCAGCCCGGACTCGTTTTACGAGCAGTACTTC
TRBD2	TRBV20-1	17	few	TRBJ2-7	CSAPPVGLAGANYEQYF	TGCAGTGCCCCCCCCGTAGGGCTAGCGGGAGCGAACTACGAGCAGTACTTC
NA	TRBV4-1	14	many	TRBJ1-4	CASSQGRANEKLFF	TGCGCCAGCAGCCAGGGCCGTGCTAATGAAAAACTGTTTTTT
NA	TRBV20-1	14	few	TRBJ1-4	CSARGAGVNEKLFF	TGCAGTGCTAGGGGGGCAGGGGTTAATGAAAAACTGTTTTTT
TRBD1	TRBV6-5	16	few	TRBJ2-3	CASSWRGQGGTDTQYF	TGTGCCAGCAGTTGGAGGGGACAGGGTGGTACAGATACGCAGTATTTT
NA	TRBV11-2	14	few	TRBJ1-2	CASSQRIGLLGYTF	TGTGCCAGCAGCCAGAGGATAGGATTATTGGGCTACACCTTC
NA	TRBV4-3	15	NA	TRBJ1-6	CASSQEGAYNSPLHF	TGCGCCAGCAGCCAAGAGGGGGCCTATAATTCACCCCTCCACTTT
NA	TRBV7-9	14	NA	TRBJ2-1	CASRVTGVGNEQFF	TGTGCCAGCAGGGTGACAGGTGTTGGCAATGAGCAGTTCTTC